What follows describes a single T cell receptor beta chain. This sample is part of a study of blood T cell repertoires in COVID-19. This CDR3 has 15 residues. Germline lookup yields CDR1 SGHNT and CDR2 YYREEE (reference sequence). V was pared by 3 bases and J by 3 bases, with 15 bases between. Clones were read by immunoSEQ multiplex PCR, and TCRdb kept only the in-frame ones, dropping some. The table shows approximately 250,000 clones, with about 93% occurring only once. The source of this sequence is a man aged 25 to 40 with COVID-19, enrolled during active disease. The specimen was peripheral blood. The chain is built from TRBV5-4 and TRBJ1-1, with D maybe TRBD1 (6 bases). This chain's CDR3 is CASSWGTRVDTEAFF. CDR3 sequence (DNA): TGTGCCAGCAGCTGGGGGACAAGGGTGGACACTGAAGCTTTCTTT.